The 14 T cell receptor beta chains in this list originate from one sample, sequenced in a study of CD8+ T cells in alopecia areata. Described treatment: oral pan-JAK inhibitor, 5-10 mg twice daily. RNA extraction was followed by reverse transcription into cDNA, which acted as the sequencing template. Assay used: immunoSEQ multiplex PCR; TCRdb lists only in-frame clones, some missing. This table holds 95,000 to 110,000 clones, more than 75% found once. The sample here was CD8+ T cells sorted from blood, taken at roughly week 30, from a patient treated with tofacitinib. The receptors originated from a human donor with alopecia areata.

The chain links TRBV29-1 to TRBJ2-7; D is ambiguous. Germline V gives CDR1 SQVTM, CDR2 ANQGSEA. CDR3 length equals 14 residues. Trimming stripped 1 base from V and 5 bases from J, with 15 bases between. The CDR3 region is CSVEGVWDSNEQYF. The CDR3, as DNA: TGCAGCGTTGAAGGAGTTTGGGATAGCAACGAGCAGTACTTC.

J is TRBJ2-1 and V is TRBV7-9; TRBD1 aligns across 7 bases. The CDR3 is made up of 12 amino acids. Germline V lookup: CDR1 SEHNR, CDR2 FQNEAQ (reference sequence). The V and J ends lost 8 bases and 6 bases, in that order; junction bases with no gene match: 4. The CDR3 is CASDRVGNEQFF. In nucleotides, the CDR3 is TGTGCCAGCGACAGGGTTGGCAATGAGCAGTTCTTC.

The chain has TRBV29-1 and TRBJ2-3, with D hard to call. The V gene's germline CDR1 is SQVTM and CDR2 ANQGSEA. Trimming shortened V by 3 bases and J by 0 bases, and 10 bases separated the two germline ends. This CDR3 comprises 14 residues. In nucleotides, the CDR3 is TGCAGCGTTGAGTACGCCTTTAGCACAGATACGCAGTATTTT. Translation: CSVEYAFSTDTQYF.

In its sample, this clone was seen a few times. The chain couples TRBV6-7 to TRBJ2-1; D call uncertain. TRBV6-7 is flagged as an ORF with uncertain function. The CDR3 runs to 13 residues. The V end was cut by 0 bases, the J end by 5 bases, with 5 bases between. The CDR3 sequence is CASSYSMHNEQFF. For the CDR3, the DNA is TGTGCCAGCAGTTACTCGATGCACAATGAGCAGTTCTTC.

The gene calls are TRBV9 and TRBJ1-4; 8 bases match TRBD1. There are 14 residues in the CDR3. From germline, CDR1 is SGDLS and CDR2 YYNGEE. With V trimmed by 0 bases and J by 7 bases, 2 bases remained unmatched. The CDR3 loop is CASSVGTGGEKLFF. The DNA of the CDR3 is TGTGCCAGCAGCGTAGGAACAGGGGGTGAAAAACTGTTTTTT.

This CDR3 reads CASSVRLADTEAFF. In DNA form, the CDR3 reads TGTGCCAGCAGTGTCAGACTGGCGGACACTGAAGCTTTCTTT. The chain employs TRBV7-2 and TRBJ1-1; D is uncertain. From germline, CDR1 is SGHTA and CDR2 FQGNSA. V gave up 6 bases and J gave up 3 bases, with 14 bases separating them. The CDR3 totals 14 residues.

This clone appeared a few times. The V call is TRBV2, the J call TRBJ2-2; D is possibly TRBD1 (6 bases). Germline values: CDR1 SNHLY, CDR2 FYNNEI. Trimming left V 3 bases short and J 7 bases short, with 15 bases between. This CDR3 contains 15 residues. The CDR3 here is CASSEGGTRIGELFF. The CDR3 nucleotides are TGTGCCAGCAGTGAGGGTGGGACACGGATCGGGGAGCTGTTTTTT.

For the CDR3, the DNA is TGTGCCAGTAGTATGCCTCCTTGGGAAGCTCATTATGGCTACACCTTC. Its translation is CASSMPPWEAHYGYTF. This rearrangement joins TRBV19 to TRBJ1-2; D ambiguous. Germline V lookup: CDR1 LNHDA, CDR2 SQIVND (reference sequence). Deletions cut 3 bases from V and 5 bases from J, with 19 bases between. This CDR3 region has 16 residues.

The chain uses TRBV5-4 and TRBJ2-7; D not certain. V was cut by 0 bases and J by 0 bases, with 7 bases left in between. Germline CDR1 SGHNT, CDR2 YYREEE (reference sequence). CDR3 length: 14 residues. The CDR3 nucleotides are TGTGCCAGCAGCTTGGGCCCTAGCTCCTACGAGCAGTACTTC. Its protein product is CASSLGPSSYEQYF.

V usage is TRBV4-1 and J usage is TRBJ2-1; no firm D call. CDR3 size: 14 residues. Trimming shortened V by 0 bases and J by 7 bases, and 10 bases separated the two germline ends. CDR1 and CDR2 from the germline V gene are MGHRA and YSYEKL. As DNA, the CDR3 is TGCGCCAGCAGCCAAGAAAGGATGGGGAATGAGCAGTTCTTC. It is translated as CASSQERMGNEQFF.

On this clone: At one end, the junction sequence differs from germline, possibly due to a read error. The chain is built from TRBV5-4 and TRBJ2-7; unclear D gene. Germline CDR1 and CDR2: SGHNT and YYREEE (reference sequence). The CDR3 length is 11 residues. DNA for the CDR3: TGTGCCAGCAGCTTGGGGGATGAGCAGTGCTTC. It is translated as CASSLGDEQCF.

The chain combines TRBV5-1 with TRBJ2-3, with 14 positions matching TRBD2. Germline loops: CDR1 SGHRS, CDR2 YFSETQ. Trimming at V came to 0 bases and at J to 4 bases, leaving 1 base not matched to a gene. The CDR3 is 16 amino acids. CDR3 sequence reads: CASSLGTSGRPDTQYF. The CDR3 DNA reads TGCGCCAGCAGCTTGGGGACTAGCGGGAGGCCAGATACGCAGTATTTT.

This clone was seen once. The gene calls are TRBV29-1 and TRBJ2-5, with D possibly being TRBD2 (6 bases). The J call may not be correct, given that the DNA end is closer to TRBJ2-7. The CDR3 spans 12 residues. Germline V gene lookup returns CDR1 SQVTM and CDR2 ANQGSEA. The CDR3 sequence: CSAWGLRDEQYF. For the CDR3, the DNA is TGCAGCGCTTGGGGACTTCGAGACGAGCAGTACTTC.

The rearrangement joins TRBV18 to TRBJ2-7; 8 bases fit TRBD1. The CDR3 length is 14 residues. Germline CDR1 reads KGHSH; CDR2 reads LQKENI. With V trimmed by 0 bases and J by 7 bases, 5 bases remained unmatched. Here the CDR3 reads CASSPPQDREEQYF. In nucleotides, the CDR3 is TGTGCCAGCTCACCACCCCAGGACAGGGAAGAGCAGTACTTC.